This TCR beta chain was captured in a study of shared clonotypes between healthy human individuals. Across several immunoSEQ plates, the genomic DNA of each subset was split evenly. Repertoires were generated with immunoSEQ multiplex PCR, while TCRdb's copy carries only in-frame clones and drops some. The sample records over 400,000 clones, 70% to 80% being singletons. Recent acute infections and vaccinations were absent in the healthy HIV-negative adult donors. Around 90 million PBMCs served as the genomic DNA source for unsorted samples. The CDR3 runs 15 residues. CDR1 MRHNA and CDR2 SNTAGT come from the germline V gene. V lost 2 bases and J lost 4; bases outside the gene matches: 5. This clone occurred a few times. Its cognate antigen is unknown. General study results and limits: The researchers took only blood, and tissue repertoires probably look different.

The sample comprised PBMCs. The genes are TRBV6-4 and TRBJ2-3; 8 bases are a match to TRBD2. The clonotype was recovered from a woman in her 40s in good health. Some clones in this sample may be carry-over from other donors' samples. The CDR3 nucleotides read TGTGCCAGCAGTGACGGGAGCGGGAGTGCAGATACGCAGTATTTT. Amino acid sequence: CASSDGSGSADTQYF.